This TCR beta chain was profiled in a study of vaccination and CD4 T cells after COVID-19. Study-wide context: Post-vaccination samples were procured at a median of roughly 76 days following dose two (range 14 to 241). General study results and limits: Reactive clonotype counts went from median roughly 19 after infection to a few dozen after vaccination, nonsignificantly.

With the Oncomine TCR Beta short-read assay, DNA from cultured CD4+ T cells was sequenced. TCRdb itself ran the PCR reads through MiXCR, one entry per CDR3 protein. The sample gives about 15,000 distinct CDR3 sequences, less than 50% of which show up once; about 5.7% is in the top ten. This clonotype has a handful of counts. Its antigen is unknown. An end of the junction differs from the germline gene, which may be a read error. The CDR3 is made up of 14 amino acids. Germline CDR1 is SGHVS and CDR2 is FNYEAQ. The treatment here: roughly 11-day PBMC culture with coronavirus spike peptide pools or control peptides (ViraFEST assay).

The J gene is TRBJ2-5, the V gene TRBV7-6; D is possibly TRBD1 (6 bases). The TCR comes from a human donor who had recovered from COVID-19. The material was CD4+ T cells from blood, cultured in vitro, obtained before SARS-CoV-2 vaccination. The CDR3 sequence: CASTLNRDLANQYF. CDR3 DNA: TGTGCCAGCACCTTAAACAGGGACCTGGCGAACCAGTACTTC.